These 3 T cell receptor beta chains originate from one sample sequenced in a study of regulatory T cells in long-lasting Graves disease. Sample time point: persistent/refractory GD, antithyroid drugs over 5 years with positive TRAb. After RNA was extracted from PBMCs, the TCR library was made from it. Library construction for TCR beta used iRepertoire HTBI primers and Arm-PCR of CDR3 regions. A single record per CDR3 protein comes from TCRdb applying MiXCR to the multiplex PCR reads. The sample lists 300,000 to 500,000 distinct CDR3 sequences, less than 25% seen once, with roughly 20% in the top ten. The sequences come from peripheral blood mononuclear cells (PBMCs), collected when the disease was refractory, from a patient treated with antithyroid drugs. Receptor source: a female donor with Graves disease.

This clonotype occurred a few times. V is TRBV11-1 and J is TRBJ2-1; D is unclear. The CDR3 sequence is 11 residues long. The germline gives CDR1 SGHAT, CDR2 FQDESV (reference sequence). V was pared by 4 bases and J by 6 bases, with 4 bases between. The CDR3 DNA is TGTGCCAGCAGCTCCCCCAATGAGCAGTTCTTC. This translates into CASSSPNEQFF.

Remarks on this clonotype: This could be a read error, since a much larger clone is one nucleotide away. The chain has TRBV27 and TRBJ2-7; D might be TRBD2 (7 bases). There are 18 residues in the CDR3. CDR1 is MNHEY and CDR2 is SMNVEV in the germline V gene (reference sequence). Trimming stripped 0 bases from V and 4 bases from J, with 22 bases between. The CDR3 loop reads CASSLSAEAGAPLYEQYF. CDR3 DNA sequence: TGTGCCAGCAGTTTATCGGCCGAGGCGGGGGCCCCTCTTTACGAGCAGTACTTC.

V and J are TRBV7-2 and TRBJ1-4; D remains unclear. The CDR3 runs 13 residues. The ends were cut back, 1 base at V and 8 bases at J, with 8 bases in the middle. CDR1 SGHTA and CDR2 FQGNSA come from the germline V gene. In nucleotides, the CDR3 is TGTGCCAGCAGCTTAGGCACTCTAGAAAAACTGTTTTTT. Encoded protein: CASSLGTLEKLFF.